This T cell receptor beta chain was recovered during a study of T cell responses to AZD1222 COVID-19 vaccine. Study background: It was second doses at about 4 or about 12 weeks that were pooled. Broader study findings: Baseline seropositivity characterized only six AZD1222 recipients. After two AZD1222 doses, spike-specific TCR breadth and depth rose versus day 0. Most donors were white British and more were female, and clonal diversity was possibly underestimated.

In regard to this clone: Antigen: not known.

Germline V lookup: CDR1 SGHNT, CDR2 YENEEA. V shed 2 bases, J shed 8 bases, and the junction held 7 bases outside the gene matches. The CDR3 is 15 residues long. Clones were sequenced by immunoSEQ multiplex PCR, and TCRdb holds only the in-frame ones, with some missing. The repertoire holds 110,000 to 150,000 clones, with about 92% as singletons. This clonotype originated in an adult in good health. The rearrangement joins TRBV11-3 to TRBJ2-1; 9 nucleotides align to TRBD1. The sequencing used peripheral blood, collected on day 0 of AZD1222 vaccination. The DNA of the CDR3 is TGTGCCAGCAGCTTATCGGGACAGGGTCTCTATGAGCAGTTCTTC. Its translation: CASSLSGQGLYEQFF.